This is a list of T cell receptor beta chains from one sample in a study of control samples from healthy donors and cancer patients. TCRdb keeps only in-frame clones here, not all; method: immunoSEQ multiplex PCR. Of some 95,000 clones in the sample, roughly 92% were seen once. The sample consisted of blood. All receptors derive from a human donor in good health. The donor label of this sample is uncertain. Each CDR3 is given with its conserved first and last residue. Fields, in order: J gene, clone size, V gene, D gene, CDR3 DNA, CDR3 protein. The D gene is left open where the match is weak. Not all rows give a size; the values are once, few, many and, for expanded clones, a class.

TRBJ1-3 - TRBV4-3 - TGCGCCAGCAGCCAAGATCTACCTCAAGGGAGCTCTGGAAACACCATATATTTT CASSQDLPQGSSGNTIYF
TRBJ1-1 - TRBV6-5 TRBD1 TGTGCCATCGCAGTGACAGGGGGCTCTTCTGAAGCTTTCTTT CAIAVTGGSSEAFF
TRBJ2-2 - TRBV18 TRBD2 TGTGCCAGCTCAGCCCAGACGCTGGGACTAGCTTACACCGGGGAGCTGTTTTTT CASSAQTLGLAYTGELFF
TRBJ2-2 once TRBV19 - TGTGCCAGTAGGGACTACACCGGGGAGCTGTTTTTT CASRDYTGELFF
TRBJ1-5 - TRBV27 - TGTGCCAGCAGTCCCCCCAATCAGCCCCAGCATTTT CASSPPNQPQHF
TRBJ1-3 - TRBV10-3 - TGTGCCATCAGTCGACTTCTACCGAGCTCTGGAAACACCATATATTTT CAISRLLPSSGNTIYF
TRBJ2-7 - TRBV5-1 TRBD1 TGCGCCAGCAGCTTGGCCTCAGGGACAGGGTCCTACGAGCAGTACTTC CASSLASGTGSYEQYF
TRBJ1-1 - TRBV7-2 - TGTGCCAGCAGCTTAAGTTCTTGGGTAATGGACACTGAAGCTTTCTTT CASSLSSWVMDTEAFF
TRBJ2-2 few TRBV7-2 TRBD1 TGTGCCAGCAGCTTGCGACCAAGGACAGGGGGCACCGGGGAGCTGTTTTTT CASSLRPRTGGTGELFF
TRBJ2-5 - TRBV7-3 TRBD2 TGTGCCAGCAGCTCCGCCAGGACTAGCGGCCAAGAGACCCAGTACTTC CASSSARTSGQETQYF
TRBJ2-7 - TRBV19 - TGTGCCAGTAGTATTTCTGGGTTCAACTCCTACGAGCAGTACTTC CASSISGFNSYEQYF
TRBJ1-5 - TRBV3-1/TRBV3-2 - TGTGCCAGCGGTTGGGGTCAGCCCCAGCATTTT CASGWGQPQHF
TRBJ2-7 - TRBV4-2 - TGTGCCAGCAGCCCCCCCCTAAATTACGAGCAGTACTTC CASSPPLNYEQYF
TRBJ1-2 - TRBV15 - TGTGCCACCAGCAGAGATGGAGGGGATAACTATGGCTACACCTTC CATSRDGGDNYGYTF
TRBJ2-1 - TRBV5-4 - TGTGCCAGCAGCTGGGGGCAGGGAAAGTTCTTC CASSWGQGKFF
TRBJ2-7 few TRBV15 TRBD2 TGTGCCACCAGCAGAGCACGGGAGGGAACCTACGAGCAGTACTTC CATSRAREGTYEQYF
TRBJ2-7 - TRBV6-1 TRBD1 TGTGCCAGCAGTGAATTCAGGGGGCTTGGTGAGCAGTACTTC CASSEFRGLGEQYF
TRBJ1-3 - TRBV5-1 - TGCGCCAGCAGCCGAAACAGCGACACCATATATTTT CASSRNSDTIYF
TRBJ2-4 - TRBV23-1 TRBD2 TGCGCCAGCAGTCAAGGTAGCGGGGAGGGCATTCAGTACTTC CASSQGSGEGIQYF
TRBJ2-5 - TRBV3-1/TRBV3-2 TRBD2 TGTGCCAGCAGTCAAACTAGCGGGGGGGGCCGGGAGACCCAGTACTTC CASSQTSGGGRETQYF
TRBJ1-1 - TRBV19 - TGTGCCAGTAGTACCCCGTTGCTGACGGCTTTCTTT CASSTPLLTAFF
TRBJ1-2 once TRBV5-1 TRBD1 TGCGCCAGCAGCTTGGAACAGGGGCTCGGCTACACCTTC CASSLEQGLGYTF
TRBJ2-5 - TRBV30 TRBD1 TGTGCCTGGGCAGGGGGCCCGTACCAAGAGACCCAGTACTTC CAWAGGPYQETQYF
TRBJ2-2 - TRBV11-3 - TGTGCCAGCAGCTTAACTAAAAACACCGGGGAGCTGTTTTTT CASSLTKNTGELFF
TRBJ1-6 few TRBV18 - TGTGCCAGCTCGCAAGGGGAGTTCGGTTCACCCCTCCACTTT CASSQGEFGSPLHF
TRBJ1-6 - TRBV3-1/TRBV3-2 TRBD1 TGTGCCAGCAGCTCCGACAGGGGCGGTTCACCCCTCCACTTT CASSSDRGGSPLHF
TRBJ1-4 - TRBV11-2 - TGTGCCAGCAGCTTAGATCTGAAAAATGAAAAACTGTTTTTT CASSLDLKNEKLFF
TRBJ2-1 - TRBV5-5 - TGTGCCAGCCTAAAGGGGATACCCTCCTACAATGAGCAGTTCTTC CASLKGIPSYNEQFF
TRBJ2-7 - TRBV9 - TGTGCCAGCAGCGTAGACCCCAACCCCATCTACGAGCAGTACTTC CASSVDPNPIYEQYF
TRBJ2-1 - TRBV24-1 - TGTGCCACCCGGGAAACAGGGCTGGGGGATGAGCAGTTCTTC CATRETGLGDEQFF
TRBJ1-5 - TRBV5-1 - TGCGCCAGCAGCTTGAACGGAGATCAGCCCCAGCATTTT CASSLNGDQPQHF
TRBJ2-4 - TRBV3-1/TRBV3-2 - TGTGCCAGCAGCCAAGATCGCTTTCAAAACATTCAGTACTTC CASSQDRFQNIQYF
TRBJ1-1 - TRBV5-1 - TGCGCCAGCAGGCTGGCGGGAGAAGCTTTCTTT CASRLAGEAFF
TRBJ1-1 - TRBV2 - TGTGCCAGCAGTGAAATAGGGTACGGTGAAGCTTTCTTT CASSEIGYGEAFF
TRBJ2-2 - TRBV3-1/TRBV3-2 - TGTGCCAGCAGCCGAGGGTCGCTCGACACCGGGGAGCTGTTTTTT CASSRGSLDTGELFF
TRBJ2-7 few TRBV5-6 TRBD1 TGTGCCAGCAGCCCGCCCGTTAACAGGGGAAACTACGAGCAGTACTTC CASSPPVNRGNYEQYF
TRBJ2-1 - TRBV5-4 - TGTGCCAGCAGCTTGGTTGTGGGTGAGCAGTTCTTC CASSLVVGEQFF
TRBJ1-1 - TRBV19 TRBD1 TGTGCCAGTAGTATCGGGACAGGGTCTGGGAACACTGAAGCTTTCTTT CASSIGTGSGNTEAFF
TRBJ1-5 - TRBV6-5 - TGTGCCAGCATCAGGGGCTATCAGCCCCAGCATTTT CASIRGYQPQHF
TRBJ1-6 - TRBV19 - TGTGCCAGTAACCCAGGGGCGAATTCACCCCTCCACTTT CASNPGANSPLHF
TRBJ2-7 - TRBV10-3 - TGTGCCATCAGCACCCCCCCGGCCACCTACGAGCAGTACTTC CAISTPPATYEQYF
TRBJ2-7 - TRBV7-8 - TGTGCCAGCAGCTTATCCGATTACGAGCAGTACTTC CASSLSDYEQYF
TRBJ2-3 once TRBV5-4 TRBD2 TGTGCCAGCAGCTTGTCTGTGAGCGGGGGTGTCACAGATACGCAGTATTTT CASSLSVSGGVTDTQYF
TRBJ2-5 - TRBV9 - TGTGCCAGCAGCGTTGGTGTCGGCAGGGGGGGAGAGACCCAGTACTTC CASSVGVGRGGETQYF
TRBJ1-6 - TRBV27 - TGTGCCAGCACCGCCACGGGGAGGGGTAATTCACCCCTCCACTTT CASTATGRGNSPLHF
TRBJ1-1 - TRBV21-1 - TGTGCCAGCAGCAAAGGGGGATCAAAAAGGTCCAAGAACACTGAAGCTTTCTTT CASSKGGSKRSKNTEAFF
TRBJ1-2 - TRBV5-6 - TGTGCCAGCAGCTTAGTCGGTTCATCCCAGGTCGGTGGCTACACCTTC CASSLVGSSQVGGYTF
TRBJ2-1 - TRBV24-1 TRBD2 TGTGCCACCAGTGACCCCGCGGGACTAGCGGGGGGGAGCTCCTACAATGAGCAGTTCTTC CATSDPAGLAGGSSYNEQFF
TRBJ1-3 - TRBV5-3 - TGTGCCAGAGCGCCCAGTAGCCGGGGAAATGGAAACACCATATATTTT CARAPSSRGNGNTIYF
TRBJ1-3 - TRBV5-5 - TGTGCCAGCAGCTTCTCTGGAAACACCATATATTTT CASSFSGNTIYF